Sequencing of this T cell receptor (beta chain) was carried out in a study of identical twins. Points from the study as a whole: Insertions ran lower in abundant cord blood beta clonotypes, though not in memory repertoires. Invariant MAIT and iNKT cells may have partly biased zero-insertion analyses.

Template switching, a step in the protocol, added a universal primer site, and cDNA carried unique molecular identifiers. TCRdb recomputed calls from the 5' RACE reads with MiXCR, one row per CDR3 protein. The sample carries 450,000 to 600,000 distinct CDR3 sequences, around 20% recorded once. The donors were all healthy and Caucasian. This clonotype was counted between two and nine times. As yet, its antigen is unknown. The CDR3 consists of 13 residues. Trimming removed 2 bases at V and 7 bases at J, with 12 bases between. Germline loops: CDR1 SGHKS, CDR2 YYEKEE (reference sequence). Separately, the same data were catalogued under a study of yellow fever vaccine responses in identical twins.

The genes are TRBV5-5 and TRBJ2-5, with D hard to call. Material for sequencing was CD4+ T cells sorted from blood. The TCR comes from a woman between 18 and 29 years old in good health. CDR3 DNA: TGTGCCAGCAGCTTCCTCGACCCGCCGACCCAGTACTTC. Protein product: CASSFLDPPTQYF.